The TCR beta chain under discussion was sequenced for a study of T-cell memory formation after mild COVID-19. In the study overall: The study found TCR clusters largely donor specific.

CDR3 length: 12 residues. Trimming took off 5 bases at V and 6 bases at J, with 11 bases between the two ends. Germline V CDR1 and CDR2: SEHNR, FQNEAQ (reference sequence). This clonotype turned up a few times. Antigen: not known. Study conclusions and caveats: CD4+ bias marked clones expanding day 15 to 37, unlike balanced contracting clones. Nothing showed for sure that second-wave clones peaking on day 37 were SARS-CoV-2 specific.

TCRdb redid the calling of the 5' RACE reads with MiXCR, one entry per CDR3 protein. The sample holds under 450,000 distinct CDR3 sequences; more than 20% are singletons and the top ten take roughly 13%. The specimen sequenced was PBMCs or a T cell subset sorted from them (not recorded which). The source of this sequence is an adult woman who had mild COVID-19 (a few samples of this study predate the infection). Cell type and time point are not known. The chain couples TRBV7-9 to TRBJ2-7; D ambiguous. This CDR3 is CASSTEVGEQYF. CDR3 DNA: TGTGCCAGCAGCACAGAAGTAGGCGAGCAGTACTTC.